This T cell receptor beta chain comes out of a study of cytomegalovirus exposure and HLA in healthy donors. Study in general: The same platform as the approximately 660 first-cohort repertoires was used for the 95 to 150 validation repertoires, a later analysis reported. Study-level results: Reported results showed that the classifier diagnosed cytomegalovirus status with high specificity and sensitivity. Within the 130 or so validation repertoires, first-cohort TCR clusters tended to co-occur, according to a later analysis.

On this clone: Its specificity is unknown.

Produced via immunoSEQ multiplex PCR; TCRdb's table is partial and in-frame only. The profile shows around 200,000 clones, about three quarters of them singletons. From germline, CDR1 is MGHRA and CDR2 YSYEKL. CDR3 length: 16 residues. V lost 5 bases to trimming and J lost 2 bases; unmatched junction nucleotides: 8. The J gene is TRBJ2-3, the V gene TRBV4-1; TRBD2 matches at 9 bases. This receptor was taken from a woman aged 30 to 39 in good health and CMV-seronegative. Source material: PBMCs. The CDR3 nucleotides read TGCGCCAGCAGCGAGGTGGCTAGCGGGGCCACAGATACGCAGTATTTT. Translated: CASSEVASGATDTQYF.